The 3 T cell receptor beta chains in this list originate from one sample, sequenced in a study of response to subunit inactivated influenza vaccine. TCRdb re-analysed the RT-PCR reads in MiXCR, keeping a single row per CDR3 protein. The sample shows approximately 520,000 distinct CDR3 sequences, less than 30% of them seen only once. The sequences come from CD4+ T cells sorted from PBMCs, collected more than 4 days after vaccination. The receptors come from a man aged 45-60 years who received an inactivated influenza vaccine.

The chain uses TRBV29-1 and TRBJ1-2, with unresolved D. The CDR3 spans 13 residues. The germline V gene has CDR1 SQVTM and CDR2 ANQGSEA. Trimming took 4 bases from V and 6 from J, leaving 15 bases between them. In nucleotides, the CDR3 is TGCAGCGTTGTGAGGGTAGGCAGTGATGGCTACACCTTC. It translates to CSVVRVGSDGYTF.

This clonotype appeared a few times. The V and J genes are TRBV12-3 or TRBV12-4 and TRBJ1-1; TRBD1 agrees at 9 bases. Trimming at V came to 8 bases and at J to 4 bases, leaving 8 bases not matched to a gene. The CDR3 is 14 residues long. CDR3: CASRNRGHTTEAFF. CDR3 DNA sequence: TGTGCCAGCCGAAACAGGGGGCACACCACTGAAGCTTTCTTT.

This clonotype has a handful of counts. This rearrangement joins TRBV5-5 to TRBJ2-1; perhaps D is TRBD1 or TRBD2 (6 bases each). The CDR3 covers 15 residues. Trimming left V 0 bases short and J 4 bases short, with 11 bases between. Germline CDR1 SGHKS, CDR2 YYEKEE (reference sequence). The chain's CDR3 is CASSLGAGQYNEQFF. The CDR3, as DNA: TGTGCCAGCAGCTTGGGGGCGGGACAATACAATGAGCAGTTCTTC. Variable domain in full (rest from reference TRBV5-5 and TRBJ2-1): DAGVTQSPTHLIKTRGQQVTLRCSPISGHKSVSWYQQVLGQGPQFIFQYYEKEERGRGNFPDRFSARQFPNYSSELNVNALLLGDSALYLCASSLGAGQYNEQFFGPGTRLTVL.